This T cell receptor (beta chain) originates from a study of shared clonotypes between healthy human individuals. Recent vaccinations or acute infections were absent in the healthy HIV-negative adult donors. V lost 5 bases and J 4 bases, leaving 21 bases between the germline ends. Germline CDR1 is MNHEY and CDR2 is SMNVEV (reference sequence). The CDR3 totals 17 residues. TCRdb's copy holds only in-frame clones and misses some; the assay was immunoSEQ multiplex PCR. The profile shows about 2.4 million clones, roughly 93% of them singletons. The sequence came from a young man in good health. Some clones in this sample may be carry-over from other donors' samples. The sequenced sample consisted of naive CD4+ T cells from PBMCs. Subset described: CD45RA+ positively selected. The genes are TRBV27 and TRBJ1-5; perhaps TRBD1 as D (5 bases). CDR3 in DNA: TGTGCCAGCAGTCCCCAACACAGAACAGGCCGAAATCAGCCCCAGCATTTT. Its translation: CASSPQHRTGRNQPQHF.